The TCR beta chain under discussion was sequenced for a study of identical twins. The CDR3 has 15 residues. Trimming cost V 9 bases and J 0 bases, with 18 bases left between them. In germline, CDR1 is SGHTS, CDR2 YDEGEE. Healthy Caucasians alone served as donors. It was template switching that added a universal primer site, and there were unique molecular identifiers on the cDNA. TCRdb re-analysed the 5' RACE reads in MiXCR, keeping a single row per CDR3 protein. This table holds 250,000 to 350,000 distinct CDR3 sequences, approximately 8.5% found once. Another study also made use of these data, one on yellow fever vaccine responses in identical twins.

The sequence came from a woman younger than 35 in good health. Input material: memory (CD45RO+) T cells sorted from blood. This rearrangement joins TRBV5-8 to TRBJ1-1; D gene ambiguous. Here the CDR3 reads CATESGRFLNTEAFF. DNA of the CDR3: TGTGCCACGGAATCCGGGCGGTTTTTGAACACTGAAGCTTTCTTT.